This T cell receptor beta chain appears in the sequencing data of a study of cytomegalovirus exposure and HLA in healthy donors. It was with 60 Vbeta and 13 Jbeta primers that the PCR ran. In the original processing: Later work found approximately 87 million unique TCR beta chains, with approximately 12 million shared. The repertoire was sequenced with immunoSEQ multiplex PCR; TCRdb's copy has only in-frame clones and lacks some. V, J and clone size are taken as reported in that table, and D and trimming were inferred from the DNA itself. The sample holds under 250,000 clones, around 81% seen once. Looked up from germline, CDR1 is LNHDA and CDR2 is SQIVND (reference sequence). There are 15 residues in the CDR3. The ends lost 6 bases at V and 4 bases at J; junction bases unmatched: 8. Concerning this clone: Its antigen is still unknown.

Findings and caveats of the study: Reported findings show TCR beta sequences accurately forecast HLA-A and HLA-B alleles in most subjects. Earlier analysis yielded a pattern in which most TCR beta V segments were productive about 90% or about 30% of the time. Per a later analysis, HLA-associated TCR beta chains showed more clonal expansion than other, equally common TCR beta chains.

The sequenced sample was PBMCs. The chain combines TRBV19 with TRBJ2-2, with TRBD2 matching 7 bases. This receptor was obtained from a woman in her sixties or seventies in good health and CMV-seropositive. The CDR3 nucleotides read TGTGCCAGTAGATTCTGGGGGACTATCACCGGGGAGCTGTTTTTT. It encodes CASRFWGTITGELFF.